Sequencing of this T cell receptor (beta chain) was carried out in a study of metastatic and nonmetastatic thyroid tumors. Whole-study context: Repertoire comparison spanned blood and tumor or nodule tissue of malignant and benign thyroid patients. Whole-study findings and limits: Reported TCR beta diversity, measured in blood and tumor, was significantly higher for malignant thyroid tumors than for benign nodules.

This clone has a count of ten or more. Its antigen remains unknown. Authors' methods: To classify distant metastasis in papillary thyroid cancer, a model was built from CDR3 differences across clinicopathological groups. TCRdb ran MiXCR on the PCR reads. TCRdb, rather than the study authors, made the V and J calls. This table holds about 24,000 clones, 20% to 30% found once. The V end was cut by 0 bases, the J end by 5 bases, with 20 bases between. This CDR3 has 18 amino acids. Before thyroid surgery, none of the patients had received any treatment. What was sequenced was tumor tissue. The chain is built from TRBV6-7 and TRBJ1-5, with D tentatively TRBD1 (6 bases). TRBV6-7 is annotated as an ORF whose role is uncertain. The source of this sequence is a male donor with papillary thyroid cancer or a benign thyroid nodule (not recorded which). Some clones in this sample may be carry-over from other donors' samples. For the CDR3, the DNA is TGTGCCAGCAGTTACTCGTGCCTCGGCTACAGGGAAGATCAGCCCCAGCATTTT. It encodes CASSYSCLGYREDQPQHF.